This T cell receptor beta chain appears in the sequencing data of a study of T-cell memory formation after mild COVID-19 (dated by TCRdb to about 2021). The study in broad terms: TCR sequence clusters from the two donors were largely donor specific. T-cell clones expanding and contracting after mild COVID-19 in two donors were tracked by longitudinal TCRalpha and TCRbeta repertoire sequencing. Two young, previously healthy adult volunteers, one female and one male, were included in the cohort. Overall results and qualifications from the work: Some responding clones were detected in pre-infection memory, suggesting pre-existing cross-reactive memory T cells joined the SARS-CoV-2 response. The study included only a couple of mild cases, and larger cohorts that include severe cases with pre-infection samples were judged to be necessary. Whether the second-wave clones peaking on day 37 were SARS-CoV-2 specific was not confirmed. Contracting CD4+ clones turned up mainly in the CM and EM memory subsets, whereas EMRA was where CD8+ clones were enriched. Clones that contracted from day 15 to 85 showed balanced CD4/CD8 phenotypes, whereas a second wave of clones that expanded from day 15 to 37 leaned towards CD4+.

Ficoll-Paque density gradient centrifugation was used to isolate PBMCs. V is reduced by 1 base and J by 6 bases, leaving a spacing of 4 bases between them. CDR1 and CDR2 were assigned from the germline V gene (reference sequence) as SEHNR and FQNEAQ. The CDR3 runs 11 residues from the cysteine to the phenylalanine. Here the CDR3 DNA is all that survives: 33 bases in frame from base 1. The instrument was an Illumina NovaSeq 6000. Using 5'RACE with constant-segment primers, TCRalpha and TCRbeta cDNA libraries were constructed, with sample barcodes and unique molecular identifiers added in the process. RNA was extracted from every sample with Trizol reagent. Library amplification was performed in two PCR steps, and a second sample barcode and Illumina TruSeq adapters were introduced in the second step. Libraries were sequenced on an Illumina NovaSeq with 2 x 150 bp paired-end reads. Per the original workflow: With migec v1.2.7, reads were demultiplexed and then collapsed into UMI-guided consensus sequences. Using mixcr v2.1.11, UMI consensuses were aligned to TRA and TRB V and J templates and then assembled into clonotypes. Expanded or contracted clonotypes were those called significant by both edgeR and NoisET, with noise models trained on biological replicates. edgeR calls used a false discovery rate-adjusted p below 0.01 and a log2 fold-change threshold of 1. As an exploratory analysis of dynamics, max-normalized trajectories of the 1000 most abundant clonotypes were examined with PCA combined with hierarchical clustering. Separately sequenced CD4+ and CD8+ repertoires were used to assign a CD4 or CD8 phenotype to each responding clone. TCRdb reran the public reads through fastp at Q25 and MiXCR, keeping productive beta chains. CDR3 protein sequences are deduplicated, and each keeps its most common genes and DNA. The V and J calls and clone size are TCRdb's, not the authors'. In all, the sample holds 250,000 or so distinct CDR3 sequences, and under 20% of those were seen once. More than 20% of the sample belongs to the ten largest clones.

This clonotype was seen at least ten times. Its antigen has not been determined. No base quality information exists; no much larger clone differs at one position. This receptor was identified in a man aged 18 to 35 who had mild COVID-19 (a few samples of this study predate the infection). The sample titles of this study are shuffled in the database, so cell type and time point are left out; the donor was told from shared clones. Sequencing input: PBMCs or a T cell subset sorted from them (not recorded which). The rearrangement joined TRBV7-9 to TRBJ2-7, with the D gene call left open. The DNA sequence reads TGTGCCAGCAGCTTAGGACGCGAGCAGTACTTC. This yields the protein CASSLGREQYF. With the portions outside the CDR3 filled from the reference TRBV7-9 and TRBJ2-7 genes, the complete variable region becomes DTGVSQNPRHKITKRGQNVTFRCDPISEHNRLYWYRQTLGQGPEFLTYFQNEAQLEKSRLLSDRFSAERPKGSFSTLEIQRTEQGDSAMYLCASSLGREQYFGPGTRLTVT.